This T cell receptor beta chain derives from a study of T cell responses to AZD1222 COVID-19 vaccine. Study findings and constraints: The CD4 TCRs associated with vaccination extended across spike and predominated at 160-218 and 743-854. Baseline antibody screening turned up just a handful of seropositive AZD1222 recipients. Within unmutated variant regions lay the reported targets of nearly half of spike-specific TCRs.

Using immunoSEQ multiplex PCR, the repertoire was profiled, and TCRdb retains in-frame clones only, with some absent. The sample includes about 72,000 clones, about nine tenths seen only once; the top ten take 24%. V was clipped by 8 bases and J by 7 bases, with 15 bases between them. Per the germline V gene, CDR1 is SNHLY and CDR2 is FYNNEI. CDR3 length: 13 amino acids. As to this clone: Antigen specificity is unknown.

The receptor's source is an adult in good health. This specimen was peripheral blood, taken on day 0 of AZD1222 vaccination. V gene TRBV2 combines with J gene TRBJ1-5; tentatively, D is TRBD1 (5 bases). CDR3 region: CASGGFRDQPQHF. The CDR3 DNA reads TGTGCCAGCGGGGGGTTCAGGGACCAGCCCCAGCATTTT.